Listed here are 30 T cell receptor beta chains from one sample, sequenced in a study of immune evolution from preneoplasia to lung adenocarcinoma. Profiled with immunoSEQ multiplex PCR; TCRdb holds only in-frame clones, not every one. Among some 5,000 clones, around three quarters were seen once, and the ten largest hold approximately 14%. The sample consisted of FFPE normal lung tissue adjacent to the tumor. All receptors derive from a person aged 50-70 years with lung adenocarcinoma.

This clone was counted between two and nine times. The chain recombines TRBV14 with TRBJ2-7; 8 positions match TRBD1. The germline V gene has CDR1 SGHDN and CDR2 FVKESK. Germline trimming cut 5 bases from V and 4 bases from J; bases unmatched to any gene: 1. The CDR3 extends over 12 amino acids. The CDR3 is CASSDRGYEQYF. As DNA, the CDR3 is TGTGCCAGCAGCGACAGGGGATACGAGCAGTACTTC.

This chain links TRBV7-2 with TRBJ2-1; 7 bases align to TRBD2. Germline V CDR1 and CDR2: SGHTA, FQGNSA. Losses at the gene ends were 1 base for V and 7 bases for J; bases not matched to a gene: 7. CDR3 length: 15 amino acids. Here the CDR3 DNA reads TGTGCCAGCAGCTTAGGGAGCGGGATGGGGAATGAGCAGTTCTTC. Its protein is CASSLGSGMGNEQFF.

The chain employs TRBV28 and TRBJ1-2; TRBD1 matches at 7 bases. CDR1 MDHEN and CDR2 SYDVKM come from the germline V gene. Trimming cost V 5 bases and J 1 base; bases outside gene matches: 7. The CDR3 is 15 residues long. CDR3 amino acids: CASSRGLGDNYGYTF. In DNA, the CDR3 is TGTGCCAGCAGTAGGGGGCTCGGGGATAACTATGGCTACACCTTC.

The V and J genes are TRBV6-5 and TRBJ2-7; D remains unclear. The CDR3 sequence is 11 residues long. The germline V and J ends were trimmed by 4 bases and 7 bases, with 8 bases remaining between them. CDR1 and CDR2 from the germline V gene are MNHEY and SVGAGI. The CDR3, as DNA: TGTGCCAGCAGTTTCCGCGGAGAGCAGTACTTC. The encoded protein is CASSFRGEQYF.

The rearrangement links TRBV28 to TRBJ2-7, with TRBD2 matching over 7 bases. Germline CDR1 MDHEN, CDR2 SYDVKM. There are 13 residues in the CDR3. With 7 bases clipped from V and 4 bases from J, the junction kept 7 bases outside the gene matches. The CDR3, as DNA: TGTGCCAGCAAATCCCTAGCGGCGTACGAGCAGTACTTC. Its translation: CASKSLAAYEQYF.

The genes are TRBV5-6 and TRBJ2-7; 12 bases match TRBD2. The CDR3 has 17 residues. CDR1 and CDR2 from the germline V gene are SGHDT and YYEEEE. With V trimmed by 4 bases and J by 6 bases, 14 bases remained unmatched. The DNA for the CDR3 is TGTGCCAGCAGCGACCGACTAGCGGGAGATTTCACGGGCGAGCAGTACTTC. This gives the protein CASSDRLAGDFTGEQYF.

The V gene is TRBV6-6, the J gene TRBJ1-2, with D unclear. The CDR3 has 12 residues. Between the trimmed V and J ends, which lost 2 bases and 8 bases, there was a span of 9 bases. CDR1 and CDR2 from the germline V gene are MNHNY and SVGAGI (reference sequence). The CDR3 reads CASSYLKVGYTF. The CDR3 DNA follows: TGTGCCAGCAGTTACCTTAAAGTGGGCTACACCTTC.

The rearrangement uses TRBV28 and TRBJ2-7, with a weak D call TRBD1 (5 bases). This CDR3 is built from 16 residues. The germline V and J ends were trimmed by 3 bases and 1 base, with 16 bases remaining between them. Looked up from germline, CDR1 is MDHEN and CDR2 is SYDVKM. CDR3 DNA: TGTGCCAGCAGTTTTTTGGGATGGAGACAGTCCTACGAGCAGTACTTC. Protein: CASSFLGWRQSYEQYF.

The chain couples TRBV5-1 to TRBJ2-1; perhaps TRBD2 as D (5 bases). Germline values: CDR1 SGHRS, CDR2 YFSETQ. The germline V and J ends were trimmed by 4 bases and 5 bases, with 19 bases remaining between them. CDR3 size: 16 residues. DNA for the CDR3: TGCGCCAGCAGCATGGACTCCCCTCCAGGCAACAATGAGCAGTTCTTC. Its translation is CASSMDSPPGNNEQFF. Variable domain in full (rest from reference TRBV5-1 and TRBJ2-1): KAGVTQTPRYLIKTRGQQVTLSCSPISGHRSVSWYQQTPGQGLQFLFEYFSETQRNKGNFPGRFSGRQFSNSRSEMNVSTLELGDSALYLCASSMDSPPGNNEQFFGPGTRLTVL.

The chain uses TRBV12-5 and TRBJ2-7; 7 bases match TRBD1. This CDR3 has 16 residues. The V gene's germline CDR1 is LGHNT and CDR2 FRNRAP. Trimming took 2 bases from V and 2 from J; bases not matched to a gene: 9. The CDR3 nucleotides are TGTGCTAGTGGTTTGCTCAAAAAAGGACAGGCCTACGAGCAGTACTTC. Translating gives CASGLLKKGQAYEQYF.

The CDR3 DNA follows: TGTGCCAGCAGTGACGGGGCTGGGGCCAACGTCCTGACTTTC. This encodes CASSDGAGANVLTF. The chain joins TRBV6-4 to TRBJ2-6; D not resolved. This CDR3 contains 14 residues. The V gene's germline CDR1 is MRHNA and CDR2 SNTAGT. V shed 2 bases and J shed 2 bases, with 4 bases lying between them.

In DNA, the CDR3 is TGTGCCAGCAGCTCGGGGCCCGTGGGTTCCGATACGCAGTATTTT. Its protein product is CASSSGPVGSDTQYF. The J gene is TRBJ2-3, the V gene TRBV28, with D perhaps matching TRBD1 or TRBD2 (5 bases each). The CDR3 runs to 15 residues. The V gene lost 6 bases and the J gene lost 6 bases, with 19 bases spanning the gap. In germline, CDR1 is MDHEN, CDR2 SYDVKM.

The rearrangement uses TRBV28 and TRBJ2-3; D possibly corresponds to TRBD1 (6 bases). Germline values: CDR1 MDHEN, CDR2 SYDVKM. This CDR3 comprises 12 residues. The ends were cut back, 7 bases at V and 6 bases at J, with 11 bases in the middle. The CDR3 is CASTSGEDTQYF. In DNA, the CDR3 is TGTGCCAGCACTTCAGGGGAGGATACGCAGTATTTT.

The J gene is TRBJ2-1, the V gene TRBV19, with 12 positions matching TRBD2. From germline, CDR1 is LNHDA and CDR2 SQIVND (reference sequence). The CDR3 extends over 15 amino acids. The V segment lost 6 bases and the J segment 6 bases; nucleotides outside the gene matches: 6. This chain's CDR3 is CASSPAGLAGNEQFF. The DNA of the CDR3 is TGTGCCAGTAGCCCCGCGGGACTAGCGGGCAATGAGCAGTTCTTC.

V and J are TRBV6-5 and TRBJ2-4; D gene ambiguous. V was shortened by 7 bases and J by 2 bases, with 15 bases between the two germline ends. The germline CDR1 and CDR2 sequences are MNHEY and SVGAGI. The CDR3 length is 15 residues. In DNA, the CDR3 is TGTGCCAGCACCCCAGACTTGGAAACCAAAAACATTCAGTACTTC. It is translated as CASTPDLETKNIQYF.

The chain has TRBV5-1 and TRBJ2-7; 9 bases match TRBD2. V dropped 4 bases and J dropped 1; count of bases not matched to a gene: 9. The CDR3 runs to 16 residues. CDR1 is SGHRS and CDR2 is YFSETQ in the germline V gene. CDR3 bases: TGCGCCAGCAGCCTCCTAGCGGGAAGGATGTCCTACGAGCAGTACTTC. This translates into CASSLLAGRMSYEQYF.

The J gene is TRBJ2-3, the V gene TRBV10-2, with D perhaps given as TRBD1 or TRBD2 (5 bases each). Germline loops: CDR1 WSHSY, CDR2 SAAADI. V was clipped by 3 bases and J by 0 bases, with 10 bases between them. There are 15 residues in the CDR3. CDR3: CASSDRWDSTDTQYF. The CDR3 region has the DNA TGCGCCAGCAGTGACAGATGGGACAGCACAGATACGCAGTATTTT.

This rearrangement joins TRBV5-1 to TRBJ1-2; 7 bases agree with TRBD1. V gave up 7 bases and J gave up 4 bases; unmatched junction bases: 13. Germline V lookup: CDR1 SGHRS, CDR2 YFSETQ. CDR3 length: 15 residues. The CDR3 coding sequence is TGCGCCAGCGGAGTCGACACAGGGGCCCGCTATGGCTACACCTTC. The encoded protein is CASGVDTGARYGYTF.

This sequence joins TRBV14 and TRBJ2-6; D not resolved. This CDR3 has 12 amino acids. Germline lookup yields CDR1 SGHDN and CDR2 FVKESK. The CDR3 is CASADGANVLTF. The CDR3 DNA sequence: TGTGCTTCTGCTGATGGGGCCAACGTCCTGACTTTC. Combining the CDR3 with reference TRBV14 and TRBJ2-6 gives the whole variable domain EAGVTQFPSHSVIEKGQTVTLRCDPISGHDNLYWYRRVMGKEIKFLLHFVKESKQDESGMPNNRFLAERTGGTYSTLKVQPAELEDSGVYFCASADGANVLTFGAGSRLTVL.

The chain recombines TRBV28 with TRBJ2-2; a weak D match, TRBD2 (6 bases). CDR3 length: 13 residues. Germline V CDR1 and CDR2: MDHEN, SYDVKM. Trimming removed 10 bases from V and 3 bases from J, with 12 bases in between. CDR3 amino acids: CATGLPHTGELFF. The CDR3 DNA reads TGTGCCACCGGACTACCCCACACCGGGGAGCTGTTTTTT.

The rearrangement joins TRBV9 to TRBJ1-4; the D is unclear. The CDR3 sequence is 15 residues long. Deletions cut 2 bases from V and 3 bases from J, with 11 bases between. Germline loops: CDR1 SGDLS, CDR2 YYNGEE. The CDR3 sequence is CASSVSGVPNEKLFF. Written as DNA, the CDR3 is TGTGCCAGCAGCGTCTCCGGAGTGCCTAATGAAAAACTGTTTTTT.

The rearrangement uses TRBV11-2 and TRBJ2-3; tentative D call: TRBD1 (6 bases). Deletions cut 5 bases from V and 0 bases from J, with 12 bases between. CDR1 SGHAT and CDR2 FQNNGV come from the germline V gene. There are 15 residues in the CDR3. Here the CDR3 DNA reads TGTGCCAGCAGCAAACAGGGTGCTAGCACAGATACGCAGTATTTT. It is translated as CASSKQGASTDTQYF.

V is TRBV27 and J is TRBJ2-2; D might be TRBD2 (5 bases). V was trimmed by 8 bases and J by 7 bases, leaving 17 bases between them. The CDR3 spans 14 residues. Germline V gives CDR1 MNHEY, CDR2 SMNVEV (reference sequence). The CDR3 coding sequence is TGTGCCAGCGAATTTCGTCGGGGTTTCGGGGAGCTGTTTTTT. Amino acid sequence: CASEFRRGFGELFF.

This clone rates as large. The CDR3 DNA reads as TGTGCCAGCAGTTCCCGGACCTACGAGCAGTACTTC. This codes for CASSSRTYEQYF. J is TRBJ2-7 and V is TRBV28; D call uncertain. Germline V CDR1 and CDR2: MDHEN, SYDVKM. The CDR3 length is 12 residues. With 4 bases removed from V and 2 bases from J, the gap between germline ends came to 6 bases.

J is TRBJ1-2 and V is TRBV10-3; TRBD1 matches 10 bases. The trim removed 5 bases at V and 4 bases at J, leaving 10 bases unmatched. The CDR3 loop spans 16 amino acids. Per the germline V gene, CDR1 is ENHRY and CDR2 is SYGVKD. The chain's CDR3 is CAISWGQGIIGYGYTF. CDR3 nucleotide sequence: TGTGCCATCAGTTGGGGACAGGGGATAATCGGCTATGGCTACACCTTC.

The CDR3 sequence is CASSLWANTEAFF. CDR3 bases: TGTGCCAGCAGCTTATGGGCGAACACTGAAGCTTTCTTT. The rearrangement joins TRBV7-2 to TRBJ1-1, with D hard to call. This CDR3 contains 13 residues. V was cut by 2 bases and J by 1 base, with 5 bases left in between. The germline V gene encodes CDR1 SGHTA and CDR2 FQGNSA. Combining the CDR3 with reference TRBV7-2 and TRBJ1-1 gives the whole variable domain GAGVSQSPSNKVTEKGKDVELRCDPISGHTALYWYRQSLGQGLEFLIYFQGNSAPDKSGLPSDRFSAERTGGSVSTLTIQRTQQEDSAVYLCASSLWANTEAFFGQGTRLTVV.

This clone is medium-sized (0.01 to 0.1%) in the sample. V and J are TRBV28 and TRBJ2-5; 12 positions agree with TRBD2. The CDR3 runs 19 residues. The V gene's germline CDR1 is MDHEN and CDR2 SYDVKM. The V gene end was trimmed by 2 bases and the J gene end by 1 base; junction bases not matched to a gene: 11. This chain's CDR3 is CASSLRSSGRVTGQETQYF. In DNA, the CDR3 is TGTGCCAGCAGTTTACGGTCTAGCGGGAGGGTAACGGGCCAAGAGACCCAGTACTTC.

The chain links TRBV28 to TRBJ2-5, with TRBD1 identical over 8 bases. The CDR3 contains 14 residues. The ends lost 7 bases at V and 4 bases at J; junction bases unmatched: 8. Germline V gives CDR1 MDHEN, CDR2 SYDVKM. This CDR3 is CASKYRDRGETQYF. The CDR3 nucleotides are TGTGCCAGCAAGTATCGTGACAGGGGAGAGACCCAGTACTTC. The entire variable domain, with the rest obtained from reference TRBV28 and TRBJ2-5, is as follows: DVKVTQSSRYLVKRTGEKVFLECVQDMDHENMFWYRQDPGLGLRLIYFSYDVKMKEKGDIPEGYSVSREKKERFSLILESASTNQTSMYLCASKYRDRGETQYFGPGTRLLVL.

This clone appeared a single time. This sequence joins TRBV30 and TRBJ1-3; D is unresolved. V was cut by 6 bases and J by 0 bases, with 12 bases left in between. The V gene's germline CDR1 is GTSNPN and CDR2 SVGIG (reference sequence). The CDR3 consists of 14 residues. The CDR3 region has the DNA TGTGCCTGTGACCGGCCAAGCTCTGGAAACACCATATATTTT. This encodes CACDRPSSGNTIYF.

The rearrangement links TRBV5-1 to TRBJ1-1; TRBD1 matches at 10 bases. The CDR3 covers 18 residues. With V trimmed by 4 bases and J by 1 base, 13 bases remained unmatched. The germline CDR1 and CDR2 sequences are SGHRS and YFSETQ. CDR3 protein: CASSPGWGTGDWNTEAFF. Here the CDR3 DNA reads TGCGCCAGCAGCCCGGGCTGGGGGACAGGGGATTGGAACACTGAAGCTTTCTTT.